The 29 T cell receptor beta chains below come from one sample, sequenced in a study of a mutant IDH1 vaccine in newly diagnosed glioma. Documented time point: week 35, safety follow-up. Vaccination comprised doses that each held 300 ug of mutant IDH1 20-mer peptide, plus topical imiquimod. The antigens these receptors bind are not known. Data came from immunoSEQ multiplex PCR; TCRdb stores just in-frame clones and leaves some out. The sample holds 60,000 or so clones; approximately 81% are singletons and the top ten take roughly 4%. Sequencing used PBMCs, obtained from a glioma patient whose treatment included an IDH1 peptide vaccine. All receptors derive from a man younger than 40 with glioma.

This clone is a singleton in its sample. J is TRBJ2-5 and V is TRBV2, with 7 bases lining up with TRBD1. Trimming took 10 bases from V and 2 from J; bases not matched to a gene: 10. CDR3 size: 14 residues. Germline loops: CDR1 SNHLY, CDR2 FYNNEI. The CDR3 DNA is TGTGCCATCCCCCCCAGGGACAGACAAGAGACCCAGTACTTC. Translating it yields CAIPPRDRQETQYF.

This chain links TRBV5-4 with TRBJ1-2, with D maybe TRBD1 (6 bases). The CDR3 extends over 14 amino acids. Trimming pared 0 bases from V and 10 bases from J, leaving 16 bases between. Germline assignment: CDR1 SGHNT and CDR2 YYREEE (reference sequence). The CDR3 DNA reads as TGTGCCAGCAGCTTGGCCTCAGGGGTAAGTTACTACACCTTC. Residues: CASSLASGVSYYTF.

The chain has TRBV14 and TRBJ2-1, with 8 positions matching TRBD1. CDR3 length equals 17 residues. Germline loops: CDR1 SGHDN, CDR2 FVKESK. J gave up 3 bases and V 2 bases, and 9 bases lay outside the gene matches. CDR3 loop: CASSQRQGGQGYNEQFF. In nucleotides, the CDR3 is TGTGCCAGCAGCCAACGTCAAGGAGGACAGGGCTACAATGAGCAGTTCTTC. Drawing the rest from reference TRBV14 and TRBJ2-1, the complete variable domain is EAGVTQFPSHSVIEKGQTVTLRCDPISGHDNLYWYRRVMGKEIKFLLHFVKESKQDESGMPNNRFLAERTGGTYSTLKVQPAELEDSGVYFCASSQRQGGQGYNEQFFGPGTRLTVL.

The CDR3 DNA sequence: TGTGCCAGCAGCTCTCACCGGACAGGGGTGAACACTGAAGCTTTCTTT. It translates to CASSSHRTGVNTEAFF. The genes are TRBV5-5 and TRBJ1-1, with 9 bases identical to TRBD1. CDR3 length: 16 residues. V lost 3 bases and J lost 0; bases outside the gene matches: 6. The germline gives CDR1 SGHKS, CDR2 YYEKEE (reference sequence).

This clone has a single count. J is TRBJ2-6 and V is TRBV20-1; no clear D. The germline V gene encodes CDR1 DFQATT and CDR2 SNEGSKA (reference sequence). V gave up 6 bases and J gave up 5 bases, with 5 bases separating them. The CDR3 contains 11 residues. The DNA of the CDR3 is TGCAGTGCAACAAGGGCCAACGTCCTGACTTTC. Protein sequence: CSATRANVLTF.

The DNA of the CDR3 is TGTGCCAGTAGCCTAGCTACCCTGAACACCGGGGAGCTGTTTTTT. Its protein product is CASSLATLNTGELFF. This chain uses TRBV19 with TRBJ2-2, with D maybe TRBD2 (5 bases). Trimming removed 6 bases from V and 1 base from J, with 12 bases in between. The CDR3 covers 15 residues. CDR1 and CDR2 (germline): LNHDA, SQIVND (reference sequence).

This rearrangement joins TRBV30 to TRBJ2-1, with 9 positions matching TRBD2. The CDR3 runs 15 residues. V lost 2 bases, J lost 2 bases, and 4 bases stayed unmatched. Germline V gives CDR1 GTSNPN, CDR2 SVGIG (reference sequence). For the CDR3, the DNA is TGTGCCTGGAGTCAGCGGGGGGTCCCCTACAATGAGCAGTTCTTC. Translation gives CAWSQRGVPYNEQFF.

This clone was detected only a few times. J is TRBJ1-4 and V is TRBV13; 7 bases match TRBD1. The germline CDR1 and CDR2 sequences are PRHDT and FYEKMQ (reference sequence). Unmatched junction bases numbered 6, after V lost 5 bases and J lost 6 bases. The length of the CDR3 is 14 residues. The CDR3 is CASSIQGRDEKLFF. For the CDR3, the DNA is TGTGCCAGCAGCATACAGGGGAGGGATGAAAAACTGTTTTTT. The entire variable domain, with the rest obtained from reference TRBV13 and TRBJ1-4, is as follows: AAGVIQSPRHLIKEKRETATLKCYPIPRHDTVYWYQQGPGQDPQFLISFYEKMQSDKGSIPDRFSAQQFSDYHSELNMSSLELGDSALYFCASSIQGRDEKLFFGSGTQLSVL.

In its sample, this clone was seen once. The rearrangement joins TRBV27 to TRBJ2-1, with 9 nucleotides matching TRBD2. Germline V gives CDR1 MNHEY, CDR2 SMNVEV (reference sequence). V lost 0 bases to trimming and J lost 6 bases; unmatched junction nucleotides: 3. CDR3 length equals 15 residues. CDR3 region: CASSLSAGGLNEQFF. In nucleotides, the CDR3 is TGTGCCAGCAGTTTATCAGCGGGGGGTCTCAATGAGCAGTTCTTC.

The CDR3 DNA reads as TGTGCCAGCAGTCTGACGCGTTACGAGCAGTACTTC. Amino acid sequence: CASSLTRYEQYF. The V and J genes are TRBV6-5 and TRBJ2-7; D uncertain. Deletions cut 5 bases from V and 4 bases from J, with 9 bases between. The CDR3 is made up of 12 amino acids. Germline V gene sequence: CDR1 MNHEY, CDR2 SVGAGI.

The rearrangement links TRBV11-3 to TRBJ1-1; D gene uncertain. Germline V gene sequence: CDR1 SGHNT, CDR2 YENEEA. V gave up 1 base and J gave up 5 bases, with 8 bases separating them. The CDR3 spans 13 residues. CDR3 amino acids: CASSLGGRTEAFF. As DNA, the CDR3 is TGTGCCAGCAGCTTAGGAGGGCGGACTGAAGCTTTCTTT. Supplemented by reference TRBV11-3 and TRBJ1-1, the full variable domain reads EAGVVQSPRYKIIEKKQPVAFWCNPISGHNTLYWYLQNLGQGPELLIRYENEEAVDDSQLPKDRFSAERLKGVDSTLKIQPAELGDSAVYLCASSLGGRTEAFFGQGTRLTVV.

The rearrangement uses TRBV18 and TRBJ1-2; D is unclear. The CDR3 runs to 13 residues. V lost 3 bases to trimming and J lost 8 bases, with 13 bases between them. Germline V CDR1 and CDR2: KGHSH, LQKENI. The CDR3 sequence is CASSPQPEGGYTF. As DNA, the CDR3 is TGTGCCAGCTCACCCCAACCCGAAGGAGGCTACACCTTC.

The chain links TRBV25-1 to TRBJ2-5, with D possibly matching TRBD2 (7 bases). The V and J ends lost 11 bases and 4 bases respectively, with 26 bases between them. Per the germline V gene, CDR1 is MGHDK and CDR2 is SYGVNS. The CDR3 is 16 amino acids. The CDR3 bases are TGTGCCTCATCATCATTCCGGGGGGCCGGAGGAGAGACCCAGTACTTC. It translates to CASSSFRGAGGETQYF.

V gene TRBV6-9 combines with J gene TRBJ1-6; D is ambiguous. The CDR3 loop spans 16 amino acids. The V gene lost 1 base and the J gene lost 9 bases, with 16 bases spanning the gap. Germline V gene lookup returns CDR1 MNHGY and CDR2 SVAAGI. The CDR3 sequence: CASSYFRAERRSPLHF. DNA for the CDR3: TGTGCCAGCAGTTATTTCCGGGCCGAACGCCGTTCACCCCTCCACTTT.

The chain employs TRBV11-3 and TRBJ2-3; no clear D. Between the trimmed V and J ends, which lost 1 base and 0 bases, there was a span of 2 bases. The germline gives CDR1 SGHNT, CDR2 YENEEA. This CDR3 is 13 amino acids long. This CDR3 reads CASSLVSTDTQYF. The CDR3 nucleotides are TGTGCCAGCAGCTTAGTCAGCACAGATACGCAGTATTTT.

The chain joins TRBV18 to TRBJ2-5, with D maybe TRBD1 (6 bases). The CDR3 has 14 amino acids. The V end lost 2 bases, the J end lost 5 bases, and 12 bases lay between the germline ends. CDR1 is KGHSH, CDR2 LQKENI, per germline. DNA for the CDR3: TGTGCCAGCTCACCAAGTAGACAGGCGGAGACCCAGTACTTC. Translating it yields CASSPSRQAETQYF.

This clone occurred once. The chain couples TRBV19 to TRBJ2-7; maybe TRBD1 (6 bases). The germline V and J ends were trimmed by 3 bases and 6 bases, with 12 bases remaining between them. Germline CDR1 reads LNHDA; CDR2 reads SQIVND (reference sequence). This CDR3 region has 13 residues. This CDR3 reads CASSIRRDTEQYF. The CDR3 nucleotides are TGTGCCAGTAGTATCCGCCGGGACACCGAGCAGTACTTC.

The chain has TRBV7-2 and TRBJ1-2, with D tentatively TRBD1 (5 bases). Germline V CDR1 and CDR2: SGHTA, FQGNSA. Trimming removed 1 base at V and 7 bases at J, with 13 bases between. The CDR3 spans 14 residues. The CDR3 sequence: CASSLVFQGPGYTF. CDR3 bases: TGTGCCAGCAGCTTAGTTTTTCAGGGCCCTGGCTACACCTTC.

The rearrangement uses TRBV11-2 and TRBJ2-7, with 7 bases that match TRBD2. This CDR3 contains 15 residues. Per the germline V gene, CDR1 is SGHAT and CDR2 is FQNNGV. J gave up 3 bases and V 2 bases, and 7 bases lay outside the gene matches. CDR3 in DNA: TGTGCCAGCAGCTTATCATGGGAGGGGTTCTACGAGCAGTACTTC. Its protein product is CASSLSWEGFYEQYF.

J is TRBJ2-3 and V is TRBV5-5, with unresolved D. V was clipped by 4 bases and J by 0 bases, with 21 bases between them. There are 18 residues in the CDR3. Looked up from germline, CDR1 is SGHKS and CDR2 is YYEKEE (reference sequence). In nucleotides, the CDR3 is TGTGCCAGCAGCCCTGTGGAATATGGAAGAGCTAGCACAGATACGCAGTATTTT. Protein sequence: CASSPVEYGRASTDTQYF.

This chain connects TRBV19 to TRBJ1-5, with D perhaps matching TRBD1 (5 bases). The CDR3 length is 15 residues. Trimming shortened V by 3 bases and J by 11 bases, and 20 bases separated the two germline ends. Looked up from germline, CDR1 is LNHDA and CDR2 is SQIVND (reference sequence). The CDR3 sequence is CASSISGRDGGTQHF. The CDR3 DNA sequence: TGTGCCAGTAGTATCTCAGGCAGGGACGGGGGGACCCAGCATTTT.

The genes are TRBV19 and TRBJ1-6, with 7 nucleotides matching TRBD1. Per germline, CDR1 LNHDA and CDR2 SQIVND (reference sequence). Losses at the gene ends were 5 bases for V and 7 bases for J; bases not matched to a gene: 5. CDR3 length: 14 amino acids. The CDR3 loop is CASSLTGYNSPLHF. In nucleotides, the CDR3 is TGTGCCAGTAGTCTGACAGGGTACAATTCACCCCTCCACTTT.

The J gene is TRBJ2-1, the V gene TRBV13, with 13 nucleotides matching TRBD2. This CDR3 region has 18 residues. Trimming removed 4 bases from V and 7 bases from J; junction bases left unmatched: 13. Germline V gene data show CDR1 as PRHDT and CDR2 as FYEKMQ (reference sequence). DNA for the CDR3: TGTGCCAGCAGCTCCCCGGGACTAGCGGGGAAAGCTATGAATGAGCAGTTCTTC. Protein sequence: CASSSPGLAGKAMNEQFF.

This sequence joins TRBV6-5 and TRBJ2-6; D gene unclear. Germline V gene lookup returns CDR1 MNHEY and CDR2 SVGAGI. This CDR3 comprises 15 residues. Trimming pared 6 bases from V and 0 bases from J, leaving 9 bases between. This chain's CDR3 is CASSRDTSGANVLTF. CDR3 DNA sequence: TGTGCCAGCAGCCGTGACACCTCTGGGGCCAACGTCCTGACTTTC.

The V gene is TRBV27, the J gene TRBJ2-1, with 12 bases lining up with TRBD2. This CDR3 region has 15 residues. Per germline, CDR1 MNHEY and CDR2 SMNVEV (reference sequence). With V trimmed by 5 bases and J by 8 bases, 7 bases remained unmatched. CDR3 nucleotide sequence: TGTGCCAGCAGTGCAGCTAGCGGGGGGGCATATGAGCAGTTCTTC. It codes for CASSAASGGAYEQFF.

The gene calls are TRBV5-1 and TRBJ2-2; TRBD2 agrees at 14 bases. This CDR3 has 15 amino acids. Trimming cost V 7 bases and J 6 bases; bases outside gene matches: 5. CDR1 SGHRS and CDR2 YFSETQ come from the germline V gene. The CDR3 spells CASARTSGGPGELFF. The CDR3 DNA follows: TGCGCCAGCGCAAGGACTAGCGGGGGGCCCGGGGAGCTGTTTTTT.

There are a few counts of this clone. The chain joins TRBV2 to TRBJ1-3, with a tentative D call TRBD1 (5 bases). Germline assignment: CDR1 SNHLY and CDR2 FYNNEI. This CDR3 is 15 amino acids long. V lost 6 bases, J lost 1 base, and 13 bases lay in between. CDR3 sequence reads: CASSDPEGSGNTIYF. The CDR3 DNA is TGTGCCAGCAGCGACCCCGAGGGGTCTGGAAACACCATATATTTT.

J is TRBJ2-2 and V is TRBV13; perhaps TRBD2 as D (5 bases). Trimming stripped 3 bases from V and 9 bases from J, with 20 bases between. There are 16 residues in the CDR3. CDR1 and CDR2 from the germline V gene are PRHDT and FYEKMQ (reference sequence). The CDR3 protein is CASSFPSSSASRELFF. The CDR3 bases are TGTGCCAGCAGCTTCCCCTCTAGCTCCGCCTCCCGGGAGCTGTTTTTT.

The rearrangement links TRBV2 to TRBJ1-6, with D uncertain. The CDR3 extends over 12 amino acids. Looked up from germline, CDR1 is SNHLY and CDR2 is FYNNEI. V was pared by 3 bases and J by 10 bases, with 7 bases between. The chain's CDR3 is CASSEEVSPLHF. DNA of the CDR3: TGTGCCAGCAGTGAGGAGGTCTCACCCCTCCACTTT.